Given below is one TCR beta chain in context. The V gene's germline CDR1 is LNHDA and CDR2 SQIVND (reference sequence). V lost 8 bases and J lost 5; bases outside the gene matches: 5. This CDR3 is 12 amino acids long. Repertoires were generated with immunoSEQ multiplex PCR, while TCRdb's copy carries only in-frame clones and drops some. The table lists over 8,000 clones, less than 90% of them singletons. Time point in this sample: week 3, after first cycle of checkpoint inhibitor. The sample originates from a study of blood T cell dynamics during melanoma immunotherapy. Material: blood, obtained from a patient treated with checkpoint blockade. The receptor was isolated from a human donor with melanoma. The rearrangement links TRBV19 to TRBJ1-1, with 7 bases aligning to TRBD1. The CDR3 reads CASRPGGTEAFF. CDR3 DNA: TGTGCCAGTCGTCCAGGGGGAACTGAAGCTTTCTTT.